The sequence of this T cell receptor (beta chain) was determined in a study of blood T cell repertoires in COVID-19. Study-wide context: Material from acute and convalescent COVID-19 was sourced from the United States, Italy and Spain. T cells, B-cell-depleted T cells, or PBMCs supplied cDNA or gDNA.

The authors' processing: Researchers report that nucleated cell counts were estimated from reference gene primer amplification. Some clones are missing from TCRdb's copy, which holds only in-frame ones; the method was immunoSEQ multiplex PCR. V and J calls and clone size come straight from that table; D and trimming were deduced from the DNA. The repertoire holds 150,000 to 200,000 clones, with about 80% as singletons. CDR1 SQVTM and CDR2 ANQGSEA come from the germline V gene. This CDR3 is 12 amino acids long. The ends lost 6 bases at V and 5 bases at J; junction bases unmatched: 5. This chain uses TRBV29-1 with TRBJ2-3, with TRBD1 matching over 7 bases. This sequence was found in a woman aged 55-69 years with COVID-19, enrolled during active disease. Sequencing was done on a sample of peripheral blood. As DNA, the CDR3 is TGCAGCGTAGATTACAGGGGAGATACGCAGTATTTT. This gives the protein CSVDYRGDTQYF.